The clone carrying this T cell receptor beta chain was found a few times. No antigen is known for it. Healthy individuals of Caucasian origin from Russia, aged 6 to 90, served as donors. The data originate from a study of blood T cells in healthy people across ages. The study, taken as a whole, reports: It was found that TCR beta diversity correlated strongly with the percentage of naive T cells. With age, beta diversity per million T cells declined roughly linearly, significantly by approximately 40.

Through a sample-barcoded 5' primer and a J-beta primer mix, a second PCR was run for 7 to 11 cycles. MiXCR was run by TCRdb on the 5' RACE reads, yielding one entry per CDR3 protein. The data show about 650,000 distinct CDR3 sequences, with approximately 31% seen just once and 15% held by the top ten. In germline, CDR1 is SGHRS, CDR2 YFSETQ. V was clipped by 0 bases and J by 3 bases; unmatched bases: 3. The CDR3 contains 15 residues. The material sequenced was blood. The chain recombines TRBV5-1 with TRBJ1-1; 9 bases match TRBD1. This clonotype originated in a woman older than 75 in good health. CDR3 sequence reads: CASSLDRTGDTEAFF. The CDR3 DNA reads TGCGCCAGCAGCTTGGACCGGACAGGGGACACTGAAGCTTTCTTT.